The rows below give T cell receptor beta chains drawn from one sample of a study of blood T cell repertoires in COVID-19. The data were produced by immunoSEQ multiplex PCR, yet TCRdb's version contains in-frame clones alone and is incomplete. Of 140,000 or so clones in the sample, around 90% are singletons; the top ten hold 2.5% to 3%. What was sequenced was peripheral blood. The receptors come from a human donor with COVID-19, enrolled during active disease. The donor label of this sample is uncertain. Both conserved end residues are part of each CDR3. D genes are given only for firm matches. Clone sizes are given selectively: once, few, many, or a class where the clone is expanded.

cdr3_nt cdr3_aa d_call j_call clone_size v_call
TGTGCCAGCAGCGCCGGGACAGAACCCTTCCATGAAAAACTGTTTTTT CASSAGTEPFHEKLFF TRBD1 TRBJ1-4 . TRBV9
TGTGCCAGCAGTGAGATCCACCGGCGCGGGGGCGACAATGAGCAGTTCTTC CASSEIHRRGGDNEQFF . TRBJ2-1 . TRBV6-1
TGTGCCAGTAGTGGGGCAGACACCCCAGATACGCAGTATTTT CASSGADTPDTQYF . TRBJ2-3 . TRBV19
TGTGCCAGCAGACCCGGGACAGGGGGCATGGTGGCTGGAAACACCATATATTTT CASRPGTGGMVAGNTIYF TRBD1 TRBJ1-3 . TRBV2
TGTGCCAGCAGTCCTTTGGGGAGGGGCGATCAGCCCCAGCATTTT CASSPLGRGDQPQHF . TRBJ1-5 . TRBV28
TGTGCCAGCAGCTTGATGGGACAGAACACTGAAGCTTTCTTT CASSLMGQNTEAFF . TRBJ1-1 . TRBV5-6
TGCGCCAGCAGCCCGGAGACAGGGGGCTACGAGCAGTACTTC CASSPETGGYEQYF TRBD1 TRBJ2-7 . TRBV5-1
TGTGCCAGTAGTATATCGACTAGCGGGGTGGTGGGGACGCAGTATTTT CASSISTSGVVGTQYF TRBD2 TRBJ2-3 once TRBV19
TGTGCCACCAGTGATTGGACTAGCGGGGCCACCACCGGGGAGCTGTTTTTT CATSDWTSGATTGELFF TRBD2 TRBJ2-2 . TRBV24-1
TGCGCCAGCAGCCAAGATGTCCAGGGCGACACTGAAGCTTTCTTT CASSQDVQGDTEAFF . TRBJ1-1 . TRBV4-1
TGTGCCAGCAGTTTAGGGGGGGAGGCATCGCAGTATTTT CASSLGGEASQYF TRBD2 TRBJ2-3 . TRBV28
TGCGCCAGCAGCTCCGGGACAGGGGTGAACACTGAAGCTTTCTTT CASSSGTGVNTEAFF TRBD1 TRBJ1-1 . TRBV5-1
TGTGCCACTAGAAGGGACAGCCACAATGAGCAGTTCTTC CATRRDSHNEQFF TRBD1 TRBJ2-1 . TRBV6-5
TGCAGCGCTCAACACAGGGGGGGCGAAAAACTGTTTTTT CSAQHRGGEKLFF TRBD1 TRBJ1-4 . TRBV29-1
TGCGCCAGCAGAGACTTAGCGGGGGGGCTAGAGACCCAGTACTTC CASRDLAGGLETQYF TRBD2 TRBJ2-5 . TRBV10-2
TGTGCCAGCAGCCAAGATATGAGCGGGGGAGAGCAGTTCTTC CASSQDMSGGEQFF TRBD2 TRBJ2-1 . TRBV3-1/TRBV3-2
TGTGCCAGCACCCTCGGGACAGGGCGTGGAGGGAACACTGAAGCTTTCTTT CASTLGTGRGGNTEAFF TRBD1 TRBJ1-1 . TRBV2
TGTGCCAGCAGCTCTAGCGGGAGATGGCACGAGCAGTACTTC CASSSSGRWHEQYF TRBD2 TRBJ2-7 . TRBV11-2
TGTGCCAGCTCACCACCGGGGCAGGGCGGCACTGAAGCTTTCTTT CASSPPGQGGTEAFF . TRBJ1-1 . TRBV18
TGTGCCAGCAGCCTCGAGCGGGGCAATCAGCCCCAGCATTTT CASSLERGNQPQHF . TRBJ1-5 . TRBV6-5
TGCGCCAGCAGCCGACTAGCGGGAGGGACTTCCAAAGAGACCCAGTACTTC CASSRLAGGTSKETQYF TRBD2 TRBJ2-5 . TRBV4-1
TGCGCCAGCAGCCCCGGCGGGGGCTCTGAAGCTTTCTTT CASSPGGGSEAFF . TRBJ1-1 . TRBV5-1
TGTGCCAGCAGCTTATCCCTAGAGGCCGGAGATACGCAGTATTTT CASSLSLEAGDTQYF . TRBJ2-3 . TRBV11-3
TGTGCCAGCAGCTTACAGTCCGACCAAGAGACCCAGTACTTC CASSLQSDQETQYF . TRBJ2-5 . TRBV7-2
TGTGCCACGTCCGGGACGCTAGCGTCGGAGACCCAGTACTTC CATSGTLASETQYF . TRBJ2-5 . TRBV24-1
TGTGCCAGTTCGGGTTTAAGGGGAAATGAGCAGTTCTTC CASSGLRGNEQFF . TRBJ2-1 . TRBV18
TGCAGCGTTGTTGAGGGTGACTATGGCTACACCTTC CSVVEGDYGYTF . TRBJ1-2 . TRBV29-1
TGTGCCAGCAGCTTTACAGGGGGTTCCAATCAGCCCCAGCATTTT CASSFTGGSNQPQHF TRBD1 TRBJ1-5 . TRBV9
TGCGCCAGCAGTCTCCCGGGACAGAAGAATGAAAAACTGTTTTTT CASSLPGQKNEKLFF TRBD1 TRBJ1-4 . TRBV23-1
TGCAGCGTTGATGATGACAGGGACTCTGGAAACACCATATATTTT CSVDDDRDSGNTIYF TRBD1 TRBJ1-3 . TRBV29-1
TGTGCCAGCAGTGAGGAGGGAATCTATGGCTACACCTTC CASSEEGIYGYTF . TRBJ1-2 . TRBV2
TGCGCCAGCAGAACCGGGACAGCCCGCTCTGGAAACACCATATATTTT CASRTGTARSGNTIYF TRBD1 TRBJ1-3 . TRBV10-1
TGCAGCGGGGCCGGGACAGGGGACAATGAGCAGTTCTTC CSGAGTGDNEQFF TRBD1 TRBJ2-1 . TRBV29-1
TGTGCCAGCTGGGACAGCCTCACAGATACGCAGTATTTT CASWDSLTDTQYF TRBD1 TRBJ2-3 . TRBV28
TGTGCCAGCAGCCCCCCGTCCAAGGGGGAGACCCAGTACTTC CASSPPSKGETQYF . TRBJ2-5 . TRBV11-3
TGCGCCAGCAGTGGCGGGACTAGCGGGAGTAATGAGCAGTTCTTC CASSGGTSGSNEQFF TRBD2 TRBJ2-1 . TRBV10-1
TGTGCCAGCAGTGAAGGGACTAGCGGCGGAAACATTCAGTACTTC CASSEGTSGGNIQYF TRBD2 TRBJ2-4 . TRBV6-1
TGTGCCAGCAGCCCGGGGACTAGCGGTTCCTTTGGTGAGCAGTTCTTC CASSPGTSGSFGEQFF TRBD2 TRBJ2-1 . TRBV3-1/TRBV3-2
TGTGCCAGCAGCAAGCCAGACACAGGCAATGAGCAGTTCTTC CASSKPDTGNEQFF . TRBJ2-1 . TRBV11-2
TGCGCCAGCAGCTTGACTAGCGGGGGCTACGAGCAGTACTTC CASSLTSGGYEQYF TRBD2 TRBJ2-7 . TRBV5-1